The 32 T cell receptor beta chains below come from one sample, sequenced in a study of vaccination and CD4 T cells after COVID-19. With the Oncomine TCR Beta short-read assay, DNA from cultured CD4+ T cells was sequenced. TCRdb re-called the PCR reads with MiXCR, one entry per CDR3 protein. Here the sample spans several thousand distinct CDR3 sequences, under 30% being singletons. Their antigens remain unidentified. The treatment: roughly ten-day PBMC culture with coronavirus spike peptide pools or control peptides (ViraFEST assay). An unexposed donor provided the CD4+ T cells, which were collected before the COVID-19 pandemic (2011-2018). The specimen sequenced was CD4+ T cells from blood, cultured in vitro. Receptors were obtained from a human donor in good health.

The rearrangement uses TRBV28 and TRBJ1-2; a weak D match, TRBD1 (6 bases). V gave up 7 bases and J gave up 8 bases, with 23 bases separating them. This CDR3 region has 15 residues. Germline V gene sequence: CDR1 MDHEN, CDR2 SYDVKM. The CDR3 DNA sequence: TGTGCCAGCAATCTCCCAGGGGCGGGCTTGGAGGGCTACACCTTC. Protein sequence: CASNLPGAGLEGYTF.

V is TRBV6-1 and J is TRBJ2-7; D assignment may be TRBD1 or TRBD2 (5 bases each). The germline V and J ends were trimmed by 9 bases and 2 bases, with 14 bases remaining between them. Germline CDR1 is MNHNS and CDR2 is SASEGT. This CDR3 is 13 amino acids long. The DNA for the CDR3 is TGTGCCAGTCACAGCCGAGGGGCCTACGAGCAGTACTTC. It yields the protein CASHSRGAYEQYF.

The chain employs TRBV18 and TRBJ1-1; D not certain. Germline CDR1 KGHSH, CDR2 LQKENI. Trimming left V 6 bases short and J 2 bases short, with 10 bases between. The CDR3 totals 13 residues. The CDR3 spells CASSGTLNTEAFF. In DNA form, the CDR3 reads TGTGCCAGCTCGGGCACTTTAAACACTGAAGCTTTCTTT.

The chain links TRBV6-1 to TRBJ2-7, with TRBD1 identical over 8 bases. The V gene end was trimmed by 10 bases and the J gene end by 5 bases; junction bases not matched to a gene: 16. The CDR3 has 15 residues. Per germline, CDR1 MNHNS and CDR2 SASEGT. The CDR3 coding sequence is TGTGCCATTGAACCTCAGGACAGGGTCATCAACGAGCAGTACTTC. It encodes CAIEPQDRVINEQYF.

This clonotype was picked up a small number of times. The CDR3 coding sequence is TGCAGTGCTAGTGATACTAGCGGGGGATACTACGAGCAGTACTTC. Its protein is CSASDTSGGYYEQYF. The chain uses TRBV20-1 and TRBJ2-7; TRBD2 matches at 11 bases. The V gene end was trimmed by 3 bases and the J gene end by 3 bases; junction bases not matched to a gene: 7. The germline V gene has CDR1 DFQATT and CDR2 SNEGSKA (reference sequence). This CDR3 contains 15 residues.

In its sample, this clonotype was seen a few times. V gene TRBV4-1 combines with J gene TRBJ1-2, with D tentatively TRBD1 (5 bases). The germline V gene encodes CDR1 MGHRA and CDR2 YSYEKL. The CDR3 covers 17 residues. Trimming removed 0 bases at V and 0 bases at J, with 14 bases between. CDR3 nucleotides: TGCGCCAGCAGCCAAGATGGAGCAGGGCAGCCTAACTATGGCTACACCTTC. Residues: CASSQDGAGQPNYGYTF.

The chain links TRBV6-4 to TRBJ2-2; 10 positions agree with TRBD2. Germline V gives CDR1 MRHNA, CDR2 SNTAGT. V dropped 6 bases and J dropped 6; count of bases not matched to a gene: 13. The CDR3 spans 17 residues. The CDR3 DNA is TGTGCCAGCAGCCTACAACCTAGCGGGGGTATTTCCGGGGAGCTGTTTTTT. Translating gives CASSLQPSGGISGELFF.

V usage is TRBV19 and J usage is TRBJ1-6; D not resolved. The CDR3 has 14 amino acids. V gave up 2 bases and J gave up 7 bases, with 9 bases separating them. The germline CDR1 and CDR2 sequences are LNHDA and SQIVND (reference sequence). The CDR3 loop reads CASSITTPNSPLHF. CDR3 coding DNA: TGTGCCAGTAGTATAACTACTCCCAATTCACCCCTCCACTTT.

The V gene is TRBV6-1, the J gene TRBJ2-1; D ambiguous. Trimming pared 6 bases from V and 15 bases from J, leaving 24 bases between. The germline gives CDR1 MNHNS, CDR2 SASEGT. The length of the CDR3 is 14 residues. CDR3 DNA sequence: TGTGCCAGCAGCCCCATCGATTCATCGCCTTGGCGGTTCTTC. Translation: CASSPIDSSPWRFF.

This clonotype has just a few counts. The CDR3 region has the DNA TGTGCCAGTAGCCCCGGCGGGGGAACGAACACTGAAGCTTTCTTT. It yields the protein CASSPGGGTNTEAFF. The J gene is TRBJ1-1, the V gene TRBV7-9, with D possibly being TRBD1 (5 bases). This CDR3 has 15 amino acids. CDR1 is SEHNR and CDR2 is FQNEAQ in the germline V gene (reference sequence). V was trimmed by 9 bases and J by 1 base, leaving 18 bases between them.

Judged by abundance, this clonotype is large. The chain carries TRBV20-1 and TRBJ1-4; D gene unclear. CDR3 length: 16 amino acids. Germline-derived CDR1 and CDR2 are DFQATT and SNEGSKA (reference sequence). Trimming stripped 0 bases from V and 2 bases from J, with 13 bases between. The CDR3, as DNA: TGCAGTGCTAGAGAGTTGGGTGTTGGGACTAATGAAAAACTGTTTTTT. It specifies CSARELGVGTNEKLFF.

This clonotype counts as medium-sized. This chain uses TRBV6-1 with TRBJ1-5; D is ambiguous. V lost 8 bases and J lost 0, with 11 bases in between. Germline CDR1 MNHNS, CDR2 SASEGT. CDR3 size: 14 residues. The CDR3: CASDRRNSNQPQHF. The CDR3 region has the DNA TGTGCCAGCGACCGCCGAAATAGCAATCAGCCCCAGCATTTT.

This clonotype was picked up one time. CDR3 nucleotides: TGCGCCAGCAGCGGGACCCCTAGCACAGATACGCAGTATTTT. This translates into CASSGTPSTDTQYF. The rearrangement uses TRBV5-1 and TRBJ2-3; either TRBD1 or TRBD2 may fit D (5 bases each). The CDR3 runs to 14 residues. Germline assignment: CDR1 SGHRS and CDR2 YFSETQ. V was shortened by 4 bases and J by 0 bases, with 9 bases between the two germline ends.

Only a few counts were recorded for this clonotype. The V and J genes are TRBV10-2 and TRBJ2-3; possibly TRBD1 for D (6 bases). CDR3 size: 12 residues. Trimming took off 8 bases at V and 5 bases at J, with 11 bases between the two ends. CDR1 is WSHSY, CDR2 SAAADI, per germline. The DNA for the CDR3 is TGCGCCAGCGGAGGACAGAGAGATACGCAGTATTTT. It encodes CASGGQRDTQYF.

This sequence joins TRBV6-4 and TRBJ2-3, with 14 bases aligning to TRBD2. CDR3 length equals 18 residues. Germline V gene sequence: CDR1 MRHNA, CDR2 SNTAGT. Trimming cost V 1 base and J 2 bases; bases outside gene matches: 5. CDR3 sequence (DNA): TGTGCCAGCAGTGACTTTGAGACTAGCGGGGGGGCCACAGATACGCAGTATTTT. Translating it yields CASSDFETSGGATDTQYF.

The chain links TRBV18 to TRBJ2-5, with D possibly TRBD2 on 6 matching bases. The germline V gene has CDR1 KGHSH and CDR2 LQKENI. The CDR3 covers 14 residues. V lost 3 bases to trimming and J lost 3 bases, with 11 bases between them. The CDR3, as DNA: TGTGCCAGCTCACCGGGGACTGGAGAAGAGACCCAGTACTTC. Its translation: CASSPGTGEETQYF.

V and J are TRBV19 and TRBJ1-1; perhaps TRBD1 as D (6 bases). The CDR3 is made up of 13 amino acids. The germline gives CDR1 LNHDA, CDR2 SQIVND (reference sequence). Between the trimmed V and J ends, which lost 7 bases and 6 bases, there was a span of 15 bases. The CDR3 here is CASTNTGQSEAFF. CDR3 nucleotide sequence: TGTGCCAGTACGAACACTGGACAGTCTGAAGCTTTCTTT.

This clonotype is classed as medium-sized. This rearrangement joins TRBV27 to TRBJ1-2; D gene ambiguous. The germline V gene encodes CDR1 MNHEY and CDR2 SMNVEV (reference sequence). The CDR3 consists of 15 residues. Between the trimmed V and J ends, which lost 7 bases and 4 bases, there was a span of 19 bases. In nucleotides, the CDR3 is TGTGCCAGCACCGCCAGACCGGGAACTTTCTATGGCTACACCTTC. This encodes CASTARPGTFYGYTF.

The chain is built from TRBV5-1 and TRBJ1-1; 10 bases align to TRBD1. Germline V gene data show CDR1 as SGHRS and CDR2 as YFSETQ. CDR3 size: 14 residues. Trimming cost V 0 bases and J 5 bases; bases outside gene matches: 1. Here the CDR3 DNA reads TGCGCCAGCAGCTTGGGGGACAGGGGTACTGAAGCTTTCTTT. Translation: CASSLGDRGTEAFF.

This sequence joins TRBV6-2 or TRBV6-3 and TRBJ2-7; TRBD1 might be the D (6 bases). Germline V gives CDR1 MNHEY, CDR2 SVGEGT. The CDR3 is 17 amino acids. Trimming removed 0 bases from V and 2 bases from J, with 17 bases in between. In DNA form, the CDR3 reads TGTGCCAGCAGTTACTCGATAAGCCACAGGGTGACCTACGAGCAGTACTTC. It specifies CASSYSISHRVTYEQYF.

This clonotype was seen a single time. V usage is TRBV30 and J usage is TRBJ2-7, with 7 bases lining up with TRBD1. V lost 1 base to trimming and J lost 3 bases; unmatched junction nucleotides: 6. The CDR3 is made up of 14 amino acids. Germline CDR1 GTSNPN, CDR2 SVGIG (reference sequence). The CDR3 is CAWSADRAVYEQYF. The CDR3 coding sequence is TGTGCCTGGAGTGCCGACAGGGCCGTCTACGAGCAGTACTTC.

This clonotype is deemed medium-sized. The chain links TRBV20-1 to TRBJ1-5; possible D gene TRBD1, 6 bases. Germline assignment: CDR1 DFQATT and CDR2 SNEGSKA (reference sequence). V lost 3 bases, J lost 1 base, and 13 bases lay in between. CDR3 length equals 15 residues. The CDR3 reads CSARTLTGSNQPQHF. CDR3 sequence (DNA): TGCAGTGCTAGGACCCTGACAGGAAGCAATCAGCCCCAGCATTTT.

The chain combines TRBV20-1 with TRBJ2-1; D tentatively fits TRBD1 or TRBD2 (6 bases each). The length of the CDR3 is 12 residues. CDR1 and CDR2 from the germline V gene are DFQATT and SNEGSKA (reference sequence). Trimming removed 6 bases from V and 10 bases from J, with 16 bases in between. This chain's CDR3 is CSARGAGFEQFF. CDR3 coding DNA: TGCAGTGCGAGGGGGGCAGGATTCGAGCAGTTCTTC.

This clonotype was observed a few times. The chain has TRBV15 and TRBJ2-3; TRBD1 matches at 10 bases. The CDR3 extends over 15 amino acids. In germline, CDR1 is LNHNV, CDR2 YYDKDF (reference sequence). J lost 6 bases, V lost 3 bases, and 6 bases had no gene match. The CDR3 sequence is CATSSPGTGDDTQYF. The CDR3 DNA reads TGTGCCACCAGCAGCCCTGGGACAGGGGATGATACGCAGTATTTT. Filled out from reference TRBV15 and TRBJ2-3, the complete variable domain reads DAMVIQNPRYQVTQFGKPVTLSCSQTLNHNVMYWYQQKSSQAPKLLFHYYDKDFNNEADTPDNFQSRRPNTSFCFLDIRSPGLGDTAMYLCATSSPGTGDDTQYFGPGTRLTVL.

This clonotype was recorded a few times. The chain links TRBV2 to TRBJ1-6, with 8 positions matching TRBD1. The CDR3 extends over 15 amino acids. After removal of 9 bases from V and 3 bases from J, the junction contained 7 bases not matched to a gene. Per germline, CDR1 SNHLY and CDR2 FYNNEI. The CDR3 nucleotides read TGTGCCAGTATATTGACAGGGGACTATAATTCACCCCTCCACTTT. It codes for CASILTGDYNSPLHF.

There are a few counts of this clonotype. The chain has TRBV20-1 and TRBJ2-5, with 9 bases fitting TRBD2. CDR3 length equals 14 residues. Germline loops: CDR1 DFQATT, CDR2 SNEGSKA (reference sequence). V was clipped by 6 bases and J by 5 bases; unmatched bases: 10. CDR3 sequence: CSAPGAGGRETQYF. The CDR3 coding sequence is TGCAGTGCACCGGGGGCGGGGGGGCGTGAGACCCAGTACTTC.

This sequence joins TRBV20-1 and TRBJ2-4; 7 nucleotides align to TRBD1. The germline V gene encodes CDR1 DFQATT and CDR2 SNEGSKA (reference sequence). The CDR3 is 13 residues long. Trimming at V came to 3 bases and at J to 7 bases, leaving 6 bases not matched to a gene. Here the CDR3 reads CSASRTGENIQYF. In nucleotides, the CDR3 is TGCAGTGCTAGTCGAACAGGGGAGAACATTCAGTACTTC.

This clonotype ranks as medium-sized. The CDR3 protein is CASSDGDTGELFF. The CDR3 DNA reads as TGTGCCAGCAGTGACGGGGACACCGGGGAGCTGTTTTTT. This sequence joins TRBV6-4 and TRBJ2-2; D not resolved. The CDR3 is 13 residues long. V lost 2 bases and J lost 3, with 4 bases in between. Germline lookup yields CDR1 MRHNA and CDR2 SNTAGT.

This clonotype has more than one count but fewer than ten. The rearrangement uses TRBV27 and TRBJ1-2, with TRBD1 matching 8 bases. Trimming took 8 bases from V and 7 from J; bases not matched to a gene: 9. Germline assignment: CDR1 MNHEY and CDR2 SMNVEV (reference sequence). There are 13 residues in the CDR3. The CDR3 reads CASGDRGRLGYTF. The CDR3 nucleotides are TGTGCCAGCGGAGACAGGGGAAGGCTTGGCTACACCTTC.

The gene calls are TRBV6-5 and TRBJ2-1; D call uncertain. Germline lookup yields CDR1 MNHEY and CDR2 SVGAGI. CDR3 length: 13 residues. V was cut by 2 bases and J by 8 bases, with 10 bases left in between. In nucleotides, the CDR3 is TGTGCCAGCAGTTACCCGGGTTCGTATGAGCAGTTCTTC. It yields the protein CASSYPGSYEQFF.

This clonotype was counted between two and nine times. V is TRBV7-9 and J is TRBJ2-3, with D hard to call. The CDR3 totals 17 residues. The germline V gene encodes CDR1 SEHNR and CDR2 FQNEAQ (reference sequence). Trimming cost V 5 bases and J 3 bases, with 21 bases left between them. CDR3 amino acids: CASSTRLGVAVTDTQYF. Written as DNA, the CDR3 is TGTGCCAGCAGCACCCGTCTTGGGGTTGCGGTAACAGATACGCAGTATTTT.

The chain carries TRBV7-9 and TRBJ2-1; D call uncertain. Germline CDR1 reads SEHNR; CDR2 reads FQNEAQ (reference sequence). This CDR3 contains 16 residues. V was cut by 6 bases and J by 7 bases, with 22 bases left in between. The DNA for the CDR3 is TGTGCCAGCAGATCCTACGACCCCAGGACCGGGAATGAGCAGTTCTTC. Encoded protein: CASRSYDPRTGNEQFF. Full variable domain (missing parts from reference TRBV7-9 and TRBJ2-1): DTGVSQNPRHKITKRGQNVTFRCDPISEHNRLYWYRQTLGQGPEFLTYFQNEAQLEKSRLLSDRFSAERPKGSFSTLEIQRTEQGDSAMYLCASRSYDPRTGNEQFFGPGTRLTVL.